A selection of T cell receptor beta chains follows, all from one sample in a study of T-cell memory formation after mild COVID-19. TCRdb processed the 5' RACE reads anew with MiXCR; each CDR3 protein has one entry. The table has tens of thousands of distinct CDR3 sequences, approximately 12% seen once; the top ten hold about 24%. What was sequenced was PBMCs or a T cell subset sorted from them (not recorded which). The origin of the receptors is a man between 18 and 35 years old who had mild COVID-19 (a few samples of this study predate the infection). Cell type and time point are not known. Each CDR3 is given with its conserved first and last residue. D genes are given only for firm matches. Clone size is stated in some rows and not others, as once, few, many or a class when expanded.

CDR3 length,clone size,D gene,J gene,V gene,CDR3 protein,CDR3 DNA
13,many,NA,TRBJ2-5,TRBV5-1,CASSLGGQETQYF,TGCGCCAGCAGCTTGGGGGGGCAAGAGACCCAGTACTTC
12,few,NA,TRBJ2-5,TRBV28,CASMRSGETQYF,TGTGCCAGCATGAGATCAGGGGAGACCCAGTACTTC
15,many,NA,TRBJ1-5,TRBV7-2,CASSLKYYSNQPQHF,TGTGCCAGCAGCTTAAAGTATTATAGCAATCAGCCCCAGCATTTT
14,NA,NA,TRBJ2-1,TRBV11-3,CASSFGGAYNEQFF,TGTGCCAGCAGCTTCGGAGGGGCCTACAATGAGCAGTTCTTC
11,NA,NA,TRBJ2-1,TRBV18,CASSPDNEQFF,TGTGCCAGCTCACCTGACAATGAGCAGTTCTTC
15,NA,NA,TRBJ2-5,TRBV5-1,CASSRDGVTEETQYF,TGCGCCAGCAGTAGAGACGGAGTGACTGAAGAGACCCAGTACTTC
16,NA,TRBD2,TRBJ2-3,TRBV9,CASSASGGDRADTQYF,TGTGCCAGCAGCGCCAGCGGGGGGGACAGAGCAGATACGCAGTATTTT
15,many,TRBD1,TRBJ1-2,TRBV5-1,CASMVGGQLNYGYTF,TGCGCCAGCATGGTCGGGGGACAGCTGAACTATGGCTACACCTTC
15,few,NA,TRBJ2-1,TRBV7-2,CASSSSHAGQPVLFF,TGTGCCAGCAGCTCATCACATGCGGGACAGCCGGTCCTGTTCTTC
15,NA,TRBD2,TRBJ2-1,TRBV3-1,CASSQDGGLAQEQFF,TGTGCCAGCAGCCAAGATGGGGGACTAGCGCAGGAGCAGTTCTTC
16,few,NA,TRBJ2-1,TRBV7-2,CASSLVRRSSYNEQFF,TGTGCCAGCAGCTTAGTAAGGCGGAGCTCCTACAATGAGCAGTTCTTC
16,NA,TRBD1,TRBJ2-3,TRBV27,CASSILGQGGTDTQYF,TGTGCCAGCAGTATCTTGGGACAGGGAGGGACAGATACGCAGTATTTT
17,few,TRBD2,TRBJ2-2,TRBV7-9,CASSLPGTSSNTGELFF,TGTGCCAGCAGCCTCCCCGGGACTAGTTCGAACACCGGGGAGCTGTTTTTT
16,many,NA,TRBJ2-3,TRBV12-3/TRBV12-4,CASSRDSPGNTDTQYF,TGTGCCAGCAGTCGAGATTCCCCGGGAAACACAGATACGCAGTATTTT
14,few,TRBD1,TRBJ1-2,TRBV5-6,CASSLTDRAAGYTF,TGTGCCAGCAGCTTAACCGACAGGGCTGCGGGCTACACCTTC
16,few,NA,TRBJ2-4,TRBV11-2,CASSLGPGSEGNIQYF,TGTGCCAGCAGCTTAGGCCCCGGCTCCGAGGGAAACATTCAGTACTTC
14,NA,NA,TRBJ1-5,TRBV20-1,CSATWRGGNQPQHF,TGCAGTGCTACCTGGAGGGGTGGAAATCAGCCCCAGCATTTT
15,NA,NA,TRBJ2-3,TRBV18,CARSPPRGGADTQYF,TGTGCCAGATCACCCCCACGGGGCGGAGCAGATACGCAGTATTTT
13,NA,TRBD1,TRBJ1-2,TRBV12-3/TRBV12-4,CASSQTGGRGYTF,TGTGCCAGCAGTCAGACAGGGGGCCGGGGCTACACCTTC
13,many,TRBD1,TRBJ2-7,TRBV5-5,CASSLGQVYEQYF,TGTGCCAGCAGCTTAGGACAGGTCTACGAGCAGTACTTC
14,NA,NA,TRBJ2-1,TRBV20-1,CSAPLGGTGNEQFF,TGCAGTGCTCCTCTCGGGGGCACGGGGAATGAGCAGTTCTTC
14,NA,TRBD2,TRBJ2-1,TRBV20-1,CSASSGSGYNEQFF,TGCAGTGCTTCGAGCGGGAGTGGGTACAATGAGCAGTTCTTC
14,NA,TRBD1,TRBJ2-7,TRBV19,CASSIRQGAVEQYF,TGTGCCAGTAGTATAAGGCAGGGGGCGGTCGAGCAGTACTTC
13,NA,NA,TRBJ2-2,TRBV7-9,CASSYRVTGELFF,TGTGCCAGCAGCTACCGGGTGACCGGGGAGCTGTTTTTT
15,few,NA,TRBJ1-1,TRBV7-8,CASSLFGAEASEAFF,TGTGCCAGCAGCTTATTCGGCGCGGAGGCCTCTGAAGCCTTCTTT
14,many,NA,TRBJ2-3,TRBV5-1,CASSSRSGANTQYF,TGCGCCAGCAGCTCTCGCTCGGGGGCTAATACGCAGTATTTT
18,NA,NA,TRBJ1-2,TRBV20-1,CSVPALRAIYRHGYGYTF,TGCAGTGTTCCCGCTCTTCGGGCCATATACAGGCATGGCTATGGCTACACCTTC
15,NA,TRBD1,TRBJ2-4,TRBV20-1,CSYLRQGSSKNIQYF,TGCAGCTACCTGAGACAGGGCTCGTCCAAAAACATTCAGTACTTC
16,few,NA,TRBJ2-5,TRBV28,CASSADLTGLRETQYF,TGTGCCAGCAGTGCGGACCTAACGGGGCTTAGGGAGACCCAGTACTTC
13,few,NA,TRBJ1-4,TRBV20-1,CSARRWGAEKLFF,TGCAGTGCTAGGAGATGGGGCGCTGAAAAACTGTTTTTT
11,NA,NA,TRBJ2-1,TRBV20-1,CSAPSPRRQFF,TGCAGTGCTCCTTCACCCAGGCGGCAGTTCTTC